The rows below give T cell receptor beta chains drawn from one sample of a study of regulatory T cells in long-lasting Graves disease. A single record per CDR3 protein comes from TCRdb applying MiXCR to the multiplex PCR reads. The data contain 400,000 to 500,000 distinct CDR3 sequences, approximately 14% of them singletons. The data also belong to a second study, concerning T cells in Graves' hyperthyroidism and ophthalmopathy.

This sample comprised peripheral blood mononuclear cells (PBMCs), obtained at new diagnosis, from a patient treated with antithyroid drugs. Every receptor here comes from a woman aged 45 to 65 with Graves disease. The CDR3 runs from the conserved cysteine through the conserved F or W. The D gene is left open where the match is weak. Some rows mark clone size as missing; the rest say once, few, many or name a class of expanded clone.

DNA: TGTGCCAGCAAACCGGAGATTTTGAACACTGAAGCTTTCTTT
CDR3: CASKPEILNTEAFF
D: -
size: -
V: TRBV2
J: TRBJ1-1

DNA: TGCAGTGCTAGTTCTAGCGGAGAGAGCTCCTACGAGCAGTACTTC
CDR3: CSASSSGESSYEQYF
D: TRBD2
size: many
V: TRBV20-1
J: TRBJ2-7

DNA: TGTGCCAGCAGTTTGGGCAGGGTAGTATCACCCCTCCACTTT
CDR3: CASSLGRVVSPLHF
D: -
size: few
V: TRBV27
J: TRBJ1-6

DNA: TGTGCCAGCAGTTTATCGGGACCCGTGGGCACAGATACGCAGTATTTT
CDR3: CASSLSGPVGTDTQYF
D: -
size: few
V: TRBV27
J: TRBJ2-3

DNA: TGTGCCATCAGCCTGACTAGCGGAAGATACGAGCAGTACTTC
CDR3: CAISLTSGRYEQYF
D: TRBD2
size: many
V: TRBV10-3
J: TRBJ2-7

DNA: TGTGCCACTGGGAGTTCCTACGAGCAGTACTTC
CDR3: CATGSSYEQYF
D: -
size: many
V: TRBV3-1
J: TRBJ2-7

DNA: TGTGCCAGTAGTATGGGACAGTGGGAAGGGACCCAGTACTTC
CDR3: CASSMGQWEGTQYF
D: TRBD1
size: -
V: TRBV19
J: TRBJ2-5

DNA: TGCAGCGTTGATTTTCCGGGAGAGCCGTACAATGAGCAGTTCTTC
CDR3: CSVDFPGEPYNEQFF
D: -
size: many
V: TRBV29-1
J: TRBJ2-1

DNA: TGTGCCAGCAGACCGAGGGACAGGGTGGCCACCGGGGAGCTGTTTTTT
CDR3: CASRPRDRVATGELFF
D: TRBD1
size: -
V: TRBV7-2
J: TRBJ2-2

DNA: TGTGCCAGCAGTCCTCCGGGACACCAGTCGCGAGCTTTCTTT
CDR3: CASSPPGHQSRAFF
D: -
size: many
V: TRBV28
J: TRBJ1-1

DNA: TGCGCCAGCAGCTTGGCCGGACGCGGAGGGTCCACAGATACGCAGTATTTT
CDR3: CASSLAGRGGSTDTQYF
D: -
size: -
V: TRBV5-1
J: TRBJ2-3

DNA: TGTGCCAGCAGCTTAGTTTTCGGGACAGCGGAGACCCAGTACTTC
CDR3: CASSLVFGTAETQYF
D: TRBD1
size: many
V: TRBV11-2
J: TRBJ2-5

DNA: TGTGCCAGCAGCGTAATGGACGTAGCGGGTAGGAACACCGGGGAGCTGTTTTTT
CDR3: CASSVMDVAGRNTGELFF
D: TRBD2
size: few
V: TRBV9
J: TRBJ2-2

DNA: TGCAGTGCTCGTGACGGCGGGAGGAGCTACGAGCAGTACTTC
CDR3: CSARDGGRSYEQYF
D: TRBD2
size: many
V: TRBV20-1
J: TRBJ2-7

DNA: TGTGCCAGCAGCTTACCCCCGAATGAGCAGTTCTTC
CDR3: CASSLPPNEQFF
D: -
size: many
V: TRBV5-5
J: TRBJ2-1

DNA: TGTGCCAGCAGCGCCGGGACAGCCTTTGATGGCTACACCTTC
CDR3: CASSAGTAFDGYTF
D: TRBD1
size: many
V: TRBV7-6
J: TRBJ1-2

DNA: TGTGCCAGCAGCGTAGCTGGGACAGGGTTGGAGGGCTACACCTTC
CDR3: CASSVAGTGLEGYTF
D: TRBD1
size: few
V: TRBV9
J: TRBJ1-2

DNA: TGCAGTGCCCAATTCCCGTACTTACGGAGCAATCAGCCCCAGCATTTT
CDR3: CSAQFPYLRSNQPQHF
D: -
size: many
V: TRBV20-1
J: TRBJ1-5

DNA: TGTGCCAGCAGCCAGCAGTTGGGGGGAGACACCGGGGAGCTGTTTTTT
CDR3: CASSQQLGGDTGELFF
D: -
size: few
V: TRBV4-2
J: TRBJ2-2

DNA: TGTGCCAGCAGTCGAGTAGTGGGGGACAGGGGTTCAGCTGAGCAGTTCTTC
CDR3: CASSRVVGDRGSAEQFF
D: TRBD1
size: many
V: TRBV12-3/TRBV12-4
J: TRBJ2-1

DNA: TGCAGCGTTCAGGGGACCAGGGGCTATGGCTACACCTTC
CDR3: CSVQGTRGYGYTF
D: -
size: few
V: TRBV29-1
J: TRBJ1-2

DNA: TGCAGTGCCCTCCCCGGGACAGGGGATCAGCCCCAGCATTTT
CDR3: CSALPGTGDQPQHF
D: TRBD1
size: -
V: TRBV20-1
J: TRBJ1-5

DNA: TGTGCCAGCAGCTTAAGGCTGAGGTTCCACGAGCAGTACTTC
CDR3: CASSLRLRFHEQYF
D: -
size: many
V: TRBV11-2
J: TRBJ2-7

DNA: TGCAGCGGTGGGGATGGTGGCACTGAAGCTTTCTTT
CDR3: CSGGDGGTEAFF
D: -
size: -
V: TRBV29-1
J: TRBJ1-1

DNA: TGTGCCAGCAGCTTAAGTCGGGGTAGCAATCAGCCCCAGCATTTT
CDR3: CASSLSRGSNQPQHF
D: -
size: few
V: TRBV13
J: TRBJ1-5

DNA: TGTGCCAGCAGCTTCTACAGGGGGCTTACTGAAGCTTTCTTT
CDR3: CASSFYRGLTEAFF
D: TRBD1
size: -
V: TRBV11-3
J: TRBJ1-1

DNA: TGTGCCAGCAGTTCCCCGGGGGTGGACGTCCTGACTTTC
CDR3: CASSSPGVDVLTF
D: -
size: few
V: TRBV27
J: TRBJ2-6

DNA: TGCAGTGCTAATAAGGGACAGGGGTCTTATAGCAATCAGCCCCAGCATTTT
CDR3: CSANKGQGSYSNQPQHF
D: TRBD1
size: many
V: TRBV20-1
J: TRBJ1-5

DNA: TGCGCCAGCAGCACAGGCTGGACGGATTCCTACGAGCAGTACTTC
CDR3: CASSTGWTDSYEQYF
D: -
size: few
V: TRBV5-1
J: TRBJ2-7

DNA: TGTGCCAGCACTTACCTGGCGGGGGCAAGTAGTGAAGCTTTCTTT
CDR3: CASTYLAGASSEAFF
D: -
size: many
V: TRBV12-3/TRBV12-4
J: TRBJ1-1

DNA: TGTGCCAGCAGTTCCTCGGGAGGGCCAGATACGCAGTATTTT
CDR3: CASSSSGGPDTQYF
D: TRBD2
size: -
V: TRBV6-2/TRBV6-3
J: TRBJ2-3

DNA: TGTGCCTCTCTGGACCTCAACAATGAGCAGTTCTTC
CDR3: CASLDLNNEQFF
D: -
size: many
V: TRBV3-1
J: TRBJ2-1

DNA: TGCGCCAGCAGCGACCGGGACAGGGCAAGCGAGCAGTACTTC
CDR3: CASSDRDRASEQYF
D: TRBD1
size: few
V: TRBV5-1
J: TRBJ2-7

DNA: TGCGCCAGCAGCCGCCGTCTAGAGCGGGGGACTAACAATGAGCAGTTCTTC
CDR3: CASSRRLERGTNNEQFF
D: TRBD2
size: -
V: TRBV4-1
J: TRBJ2-1

DNA: TGTGCTAGTGGTGCCGGACCGGGACTCCTACAAGAGACCCAGTACTTC
CDR3: CASGAGPGLLQETQYF
D: -
size: many
V: TRBV12-5
J: TRBJ2-5

DNA: TGTGCCATCAGTGAGTCGAGCGGGCCCACCTACGAGCAGTACTTC
CDR3: CAISESSGPTYEQYF
D: -
size: few
V: TRBV10-3
J: TRBJ2-7

DNA: TGTGCCAGCAGCCCGGGACAGGGGGCGTCCTACAATGAGCAGTTCTTC
CDR3: CASSPGQGASYNEQFF
D: TRBD1
size: few
V: TRBV13
J: TRBJ2-1

DNA: TGCAGTGCTAGCAGGGGCTCCGTTCAGCCCCAGCATTTT
CDR3: CSASRGSVQPQHF
D: -
size: many
V: TRBV20-1
J: TRBJ1-5

DNA: TGTGCCAGCAGCCGGGAGGGACCGGGGGGCTACACCTTC
CDR3: CASSREGPGGYTF
D: -
size: many
V: TRBV7-9
J: TRBJ1-2

DNA: TGTGCCAGCACCAAAACTTCGGGACTAGCGGGAGGGGAGCTGTTTTTT
CDR3: CASTKTSGLAGGELFF
D: TRBD2
size: few
V: TRBV3-1
J: TRBJ2-2

DNA: TGTGCCAGCAGTTTATCTGGGAGTCCGGCCTCTGGGGCCAACGTCCTGACTTTC
CDR3: CASSLSGSPASGANVLTF
D: -
size: -
V: TRBV27
J: TRBJ2-6

DNA: TGTGCCAGCTCACCGGACAGGGAAGACGAGCAGTACTTC
CDR3: CASSPDREDEQYF
D: TRBD1
size: many
V: TRBV18
J: TRBJ2-7

DNA: TGTGCCAGCAGCCCTAGTCCGCCGGGCGGGACTAGCGGGAGGAGGCGGCAAGAGACCCAGTACTTC
CDR3: CASSPSPPGGTSGRRRQETQYF
D: TRBD2
size: many
V: TRBV7-9
J: TRBJ2-5